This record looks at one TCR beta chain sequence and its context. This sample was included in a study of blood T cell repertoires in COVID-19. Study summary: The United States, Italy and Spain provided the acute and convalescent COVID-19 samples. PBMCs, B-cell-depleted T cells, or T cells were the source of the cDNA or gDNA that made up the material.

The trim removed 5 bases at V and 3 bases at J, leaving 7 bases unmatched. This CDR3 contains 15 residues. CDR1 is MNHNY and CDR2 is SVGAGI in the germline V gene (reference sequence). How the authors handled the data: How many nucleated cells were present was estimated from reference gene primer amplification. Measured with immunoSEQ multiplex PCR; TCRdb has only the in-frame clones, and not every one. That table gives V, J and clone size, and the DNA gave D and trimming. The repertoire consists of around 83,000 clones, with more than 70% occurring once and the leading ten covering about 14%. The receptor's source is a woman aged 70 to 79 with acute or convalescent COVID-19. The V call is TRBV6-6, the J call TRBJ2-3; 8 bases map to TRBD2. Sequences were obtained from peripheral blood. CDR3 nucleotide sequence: TGTGCCAGCAGTCGAGGGGCTAGCGGGACAGATACGCAGTATTTT. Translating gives CASSRGASGTDTQYF.